This note documents a single T cell receptor beta chain sequence. This record comes from a study of T cell changes during pregnancy in multiple sclerosis. Data came from immunoSEQ multiplex PCR; TCRdb stores just in-frame clones and leaves some out. The data contain tens of thousands of clones, roughly 89% of them singletons. Germline V lookup: CDR1 MNHEY, CDR2 SMNVEV (reference sequence). V gave up 5 bases and J gave up 8 bases; unmatched junction bases: 11. The CDR3 extends over 15 amino acids. Sequenced here: CD8+ T cells from peripheral blood mononuclear cells, sampled in the second trimester of pregnancy. This TCR derives from a female donor with multiple sclerosis, enrolled in a pregnancy study. The V call is TRBV27, the J call TRBJ1-4; 7 bases align to TRBD1. The CDR3 spells CASSQLQGTWEKLFF. CDR3 in DNA: TGTGCCAGCAGTCAGCTACAGGGGACTTGGGAAAAACTGTTTTTT.